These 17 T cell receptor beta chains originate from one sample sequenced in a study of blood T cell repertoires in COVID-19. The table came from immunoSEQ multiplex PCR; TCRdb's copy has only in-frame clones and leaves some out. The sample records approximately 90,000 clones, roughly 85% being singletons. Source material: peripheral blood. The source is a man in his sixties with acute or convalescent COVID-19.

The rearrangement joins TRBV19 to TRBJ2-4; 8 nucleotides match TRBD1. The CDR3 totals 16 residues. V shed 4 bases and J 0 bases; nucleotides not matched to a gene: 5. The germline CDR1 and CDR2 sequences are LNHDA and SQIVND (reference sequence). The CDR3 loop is CASSKRDRIAKNIQYF. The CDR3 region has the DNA TGTGCCAGTAGTAAACGGGACAGGATAGCCAAAAACATTCAGTACTTC.

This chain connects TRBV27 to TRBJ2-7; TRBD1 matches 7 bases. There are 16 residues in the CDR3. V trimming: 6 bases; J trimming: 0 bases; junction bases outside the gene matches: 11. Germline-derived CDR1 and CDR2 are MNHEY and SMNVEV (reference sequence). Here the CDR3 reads CASRLTGTVSSYEQYF. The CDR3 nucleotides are TGTGCCAGCAGACTCACCGGGACAGTTAGCTCCTACGAGCAGTACTTC.

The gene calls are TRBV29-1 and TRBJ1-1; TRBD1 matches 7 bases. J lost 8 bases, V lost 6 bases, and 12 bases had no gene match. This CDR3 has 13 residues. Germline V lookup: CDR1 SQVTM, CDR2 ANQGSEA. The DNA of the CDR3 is TGCAGCGTCCTGACAGGGCGGTTCCCGGAAGCTTTCTTT. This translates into CSVLTGRFPEAFF. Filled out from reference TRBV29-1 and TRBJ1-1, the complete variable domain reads SAVISQKPSRDICQRGTSLTIQCQVDSQVTMMFWYRQQPGQSLTLIATANQGSEATYESGFVIDKFPISRPNLTFSTLTVSNMSPEDSSIYLCSVLTGRFPEAFFGQGTRLTVV.

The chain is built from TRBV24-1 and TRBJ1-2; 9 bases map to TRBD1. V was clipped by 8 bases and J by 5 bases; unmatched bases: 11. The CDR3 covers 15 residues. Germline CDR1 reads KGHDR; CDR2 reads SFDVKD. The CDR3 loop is CATIDHRGRRYGYTF. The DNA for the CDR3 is TGTGCCACCATCGACCACAGGGGGCGCCGGTATGGCTACACCTTC.

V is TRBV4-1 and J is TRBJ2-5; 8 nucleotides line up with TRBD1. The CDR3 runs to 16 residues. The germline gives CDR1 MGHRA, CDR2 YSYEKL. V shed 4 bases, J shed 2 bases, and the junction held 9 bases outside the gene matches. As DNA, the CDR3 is TGCGCCAGCAGCCCCGCCGGGACAGGACTTCAAGAGACCCAGTACTTC. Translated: CASSPAGTGLQETQYF.

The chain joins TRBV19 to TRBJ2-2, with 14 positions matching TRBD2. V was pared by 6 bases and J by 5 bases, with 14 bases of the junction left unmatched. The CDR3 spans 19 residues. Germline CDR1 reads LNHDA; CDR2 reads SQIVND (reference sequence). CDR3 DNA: TGTGCCAGTAGCTTCCGGGGGACTAGCGGGAGAAGTCGTACCGGGGAGCTGTTTTTT. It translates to CASSFRGTSGRSRTGELFF.

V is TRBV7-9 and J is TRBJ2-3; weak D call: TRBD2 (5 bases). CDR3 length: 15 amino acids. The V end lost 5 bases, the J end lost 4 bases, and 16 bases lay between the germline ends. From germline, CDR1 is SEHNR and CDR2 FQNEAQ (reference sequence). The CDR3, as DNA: TGTGCCAGCAGCCGCAAGGACTCGGGCGCAGATACGCAGTATTTT. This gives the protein CASSRKDSGADTQYF.

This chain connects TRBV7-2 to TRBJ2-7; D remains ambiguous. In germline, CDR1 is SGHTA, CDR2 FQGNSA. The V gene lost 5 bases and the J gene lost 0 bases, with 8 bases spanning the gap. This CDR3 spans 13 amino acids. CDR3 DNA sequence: TGTGCCAGCAGCCTAGGAGTCTCCTACGAGCAGTACTTC. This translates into CASSLGVSYEQYF.

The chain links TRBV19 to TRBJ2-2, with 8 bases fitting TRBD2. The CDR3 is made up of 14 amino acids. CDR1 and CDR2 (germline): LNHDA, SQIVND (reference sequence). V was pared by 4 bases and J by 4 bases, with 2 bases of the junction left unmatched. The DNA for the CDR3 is TGTGCCAGTAGTAGACTAGCGCCCACCGGGGAGCTGTTTTTT. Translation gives CASSRLAPTGELFF.

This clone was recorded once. The CDR3 sequence is CASSIPQGRTGELFF. CDR3 nucleotide sequence: TGTGCCAGCAGCATACCGCAGGGGCGTACCGGGGAGCTGTTTTTT. The chain is built from TRBV5-6 and TRBJ2-2; D possibly corresponds to TRBD1 (6 bases). The V gene's germline CDR1 is SGHDT and CDR2 YYEEEE. The CDR3 is 15 residues long. Deletions cut 4 bases from V and 5 bases from J, with 15 bases between. The variable domain in full, with the rest retrieved from reference TRBV5-6 and TRBJ2-2, is DAGVTQSPTHLIKTRGQQVTLRCSPKSGHDTVSWYQQALGQGPQFIFQYYEEEERQRGNFPDRFSGHQFPNYSSELNVNALLLGDSALYLCASSIPQGRTGELFFGEGSRLTVL.

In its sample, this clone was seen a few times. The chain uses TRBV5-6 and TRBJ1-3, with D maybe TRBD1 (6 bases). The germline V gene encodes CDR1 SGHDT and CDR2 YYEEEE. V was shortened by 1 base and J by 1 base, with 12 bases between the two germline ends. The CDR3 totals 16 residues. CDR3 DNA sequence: TGTGCCAGCAGCTTGTCTTCCAGGGGATCTGGAAACACCATATATTTT. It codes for CASSLSSRGSGNTIYF.

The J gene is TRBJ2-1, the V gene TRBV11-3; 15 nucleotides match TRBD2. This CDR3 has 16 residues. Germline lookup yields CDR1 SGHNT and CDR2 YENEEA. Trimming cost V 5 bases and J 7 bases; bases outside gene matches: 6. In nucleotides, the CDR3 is TGTGCCAGCAGCGCAGGACTAGCGGGAGGGCGAAATGAGCAGTTCTTC. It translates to CASSAGLAGGRNEQFF.

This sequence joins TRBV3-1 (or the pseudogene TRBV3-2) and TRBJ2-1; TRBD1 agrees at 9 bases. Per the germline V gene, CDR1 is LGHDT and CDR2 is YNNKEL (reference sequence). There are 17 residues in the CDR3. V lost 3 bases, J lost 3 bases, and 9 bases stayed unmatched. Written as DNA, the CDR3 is TGTGCCAGCAGCCATCGAGGGACAGGGAGGAACTACAATGAGCAGTTCTTC. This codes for CASSHRGTGRNYNEQFF.

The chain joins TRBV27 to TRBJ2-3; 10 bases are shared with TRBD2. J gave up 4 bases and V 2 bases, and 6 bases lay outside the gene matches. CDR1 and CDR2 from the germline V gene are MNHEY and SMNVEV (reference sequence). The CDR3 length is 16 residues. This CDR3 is CASSLASGRAADTQYF. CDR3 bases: TGTGCCAGCAGTTTAGCCAGCGGGAGGGCCGCAGATACGCAGTATTTT.

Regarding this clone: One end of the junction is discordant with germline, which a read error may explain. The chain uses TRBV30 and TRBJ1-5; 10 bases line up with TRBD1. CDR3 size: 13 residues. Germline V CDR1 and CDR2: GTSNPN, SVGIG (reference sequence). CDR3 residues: CAWETGGNQPQHF. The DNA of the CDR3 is TGTGCCTGGGAGACAGGGGGCAACCAGCCCCAGCATTTT.

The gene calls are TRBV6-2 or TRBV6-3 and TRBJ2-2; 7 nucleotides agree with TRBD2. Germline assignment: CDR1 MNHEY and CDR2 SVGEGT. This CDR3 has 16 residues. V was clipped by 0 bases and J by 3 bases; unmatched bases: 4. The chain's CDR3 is CASSYSGLTDTGELFF. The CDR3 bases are TGTGCCAGCAGTTACTCGGGACTAACAGACACCGGGGAGCTGTTTTTT.

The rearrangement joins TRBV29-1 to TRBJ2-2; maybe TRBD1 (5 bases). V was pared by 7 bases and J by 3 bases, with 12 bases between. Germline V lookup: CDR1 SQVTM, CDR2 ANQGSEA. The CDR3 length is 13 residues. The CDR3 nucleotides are TGCAGCGGGATCGACAGTGACACCGGGGAGCTGTTTTTT. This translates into CSGIDSDTGELFF.